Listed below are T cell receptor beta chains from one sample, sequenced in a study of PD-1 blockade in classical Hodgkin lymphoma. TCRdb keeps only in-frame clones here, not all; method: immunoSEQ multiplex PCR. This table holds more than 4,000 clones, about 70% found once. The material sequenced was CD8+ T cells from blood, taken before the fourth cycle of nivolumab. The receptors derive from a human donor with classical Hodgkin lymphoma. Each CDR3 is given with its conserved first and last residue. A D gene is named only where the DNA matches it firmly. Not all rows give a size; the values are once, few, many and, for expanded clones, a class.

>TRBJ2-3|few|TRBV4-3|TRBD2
CASSQDDPGTITDTQYF
TGCGCCAGCAGCCAAGATGATCCCGGGACTATCACAGATACGCAGTATTTT
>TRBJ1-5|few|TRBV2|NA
CASNKGNQPQHF
TGTGCCAGCAACAAGGGCAATCAGCCCCAGCATTTT
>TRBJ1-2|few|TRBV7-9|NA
CASSLVSLGYTF
TGTGCCAGCAGCTTAGTATCCTTGGGCTACACCTTC
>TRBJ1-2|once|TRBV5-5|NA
CASSLAVGAGYGYTF
TGTGCCAGCAGCTTGGCCGTGGGGGCAGGCTATGGCTACACCTTC
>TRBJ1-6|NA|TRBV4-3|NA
CASSQAASPERGPLHF
TGCGCCAGCAGCCAAGCCGCCAGTCCGGAGAGGGGGCCCCTCCACTTT
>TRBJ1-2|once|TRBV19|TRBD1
CASSPGTGGSGGGYTF
TGTGCCAGTAGTCCCGGGACAGGCGGATCTGGGGGGGGCTACACCTTC
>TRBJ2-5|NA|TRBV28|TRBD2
CASSLETSGGPVEQYF
TGTGCCAGCAGTTTAGAGACTAGCGGGGGCCCGGTAGAGCAGTACTTC
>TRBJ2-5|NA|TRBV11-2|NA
CASSSPYQGGGETQYF
TGTGCCAGCAGCTCTCCCTATCAGGGAGGAGGAGAGACCCAGTACTTC
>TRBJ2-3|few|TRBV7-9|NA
CASSLERVSTDTQYF
TGTGCCAGCAGCTTAGAGCGGGTTAGCACAGATACGCAGTATTTT
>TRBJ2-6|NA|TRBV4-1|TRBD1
CASSQQAAGQGSGANVLTF
TGCGCCAGCAGCCAGCAGGCCGCCGGACAGGGCTCTGGGGCCAACGTCCTGACTTTC
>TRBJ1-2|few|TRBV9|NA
CASRGGAGGYTF
TGTGCCAGCCGCGGCGGGGCTGGAGGCTACACCTTC
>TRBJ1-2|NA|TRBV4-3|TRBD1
CASSQDPDGDRTYGYTF
TGCGCCAGCAGCCAAGATCCTGATGGGGACAGGACCTATGGCTACACCTTC
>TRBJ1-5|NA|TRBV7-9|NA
CASSQDRQPQHF
TGTGCCAGCAGCCAAGATAGACAGCCCCAGCATTTT
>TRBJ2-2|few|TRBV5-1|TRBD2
CASSWRGEGTGELFF
TGCGCCAGCAGTTGGCGGGGGGAAGGCACCGGGGAGCTGTTTTTT
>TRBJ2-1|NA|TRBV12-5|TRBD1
CASALQGWREQFF
TGTGCTAGTGCCTTACAGGGGTGGCGTGAGCAGTTCTTC
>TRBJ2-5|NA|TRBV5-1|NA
CASSFIYQETQYF
TGCGCCAGCAGCTTCATCTATCAAGAGACCCAGTACTTC
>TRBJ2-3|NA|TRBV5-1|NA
CASSLAWTALLTDTQYF
TGCGCCAGCAGCTTGGCCTGGACAGCCCTACTGACAGATACGCAGTATTTT